The clone carrying this TCR beta chain was seen a single time. The antigen is not known. The treatment here: 19 received Ad26.COV2.S at low or high dose, single or two shots; several received placebo; per-sample allocation not given. The samples date from day 63 after the first vaccine or placebo injection. Germline V gene sequence: CDR1 SGHNT, CDR2 YYREEE (reference sequence). The CDR3 runs 12 residues. The V gene lost 3 bases and the J gene lost 1 base, with 4 bases spanning the gap. The sample is drawn from a study of Ad26.COV2.S vaccination and SARS-CoV-2 variants. Study-wide results and limits: Vaccinated and placebo-treated recipients had similar non-spike TCR breadth.

Profiled with immunoSEQ multiplex PCR; TCRdb holds only in-frame clones, not every one. The sample contains hundreds of thousands of clones, 70% to 90% of which appear only once. This sequence was found in a person aged 18-65 years who received the Ad26.COV2.S COVID-19 vaccine or a placebo. The source was peripheral blood, collected in a trial of Ad26.COV2.S vaccine versus placebo. The chain carries TRBV5-4 and TRBJ1-1; no clear D. The CDR3, as DNA: TGTGCCAGCAGCTGGAGGAACACTGAAGCTTTCTTT. Residues: CASSWRNTEAFF.